The clone carrying this TCR beta chain showed up just a few times. Its antigen is unidentified. The record originates from a study of T cell responses to AZD1222 COVID-19 vaccine. The method was immunoSEQ multiplex PCR; TCRdb's version includes in-frame clones alone and lacks a portion of them. The sample consists of roughly 120,000 clones, 85% to 95% of them appearing once. The germline gives CDR1 PRHDT, CDR2 FYEKMQ (reference sequence). The CDR3 is 20 amino acids. V gave up 2 bases and J gave up 0 bases; unmatched junction bases: 12. Study-level points and caveats: The donor group comprised mostly white British people and more females; the analysis possibly underestimated clonal diversity.

This sample comprised peripheral blood, obtained 28 days after the second AZD1222 dose. The chain has TRBV13 and TRBJ2-2; TRBD2 matches at 10 bases. This receptor was identified in an adult who received the AZD1222 COVID-19 vaccine. The CDR3 DNA follows: TGTGCCAGCAGCTTATACAGGAGAACTAGCGGGAAATCGAACACCGGGGAGCTGTTTTTT. Protein: CASSLYRRTSGKSNTGELFF.